This TCR beta chain was recovered during a study of control samples from healthy donors and cancer patients. The CDR3 length is 14 residues. V was pared by 4 bases and J by 4 bases, with 12 bases between. Germline V CDR1 and CDR2: LGHDT, YNNKEL (reference sequence). The table came from immunoSEQ multiplex PCR; TCRdb's copy has only in-frame clones and leaves some out. The sample holds around 150,000 clones; around 90% are singletons and the top ten take around 4.9%. This clone was seen a single time. J is TRBJ2-3 and V is TRBV3-1 (or the pseudogene TRBV3-2), with D possibly matching TRBD1 (5 bases). This TCR was recovered from a man aged 25-45 years in good health. Sequenced input: blood. The CDR3 spells CASSLTASADTQYF. CDR3 nucleotide sequence: TGTGCCAGCAGCCTGACAGCGTCCGCAGATACGCAGTATTTT.